The next 20 T cell receptor beta chains were all read from a single sample in a study of identical twins. TCRdb passed the 5' RACE reads through MiXCR, listing each CDR3 protein once. Of fewer than 450,000 distinct CDR3 sequences in the sample, approximately 9.1% are singletons; the top ten hold approximately 9.3%. The sequenced sample was naive T cells sorted from blood. The receptors here all came from a woman in her forties or fifties in good health.

This clonotype was detected many times. This sequence joins TRBV6-5 and TRBJ2-5, with 9 bases lining up with TRBD2. This CDR3 contains 13 residues. With V trimmed by 5 bases and J by 3 bases, 1 base remained unmatched. Germline values: CDR1 MNHEY, CDR2 SVGAGI. CDR3 sequence (DNA): TGTGCCAGCAGTCCTAGCGGGGAAGAGACCCAGTACTTC. It translates to CASSPSGEETQYF.

This clonotype was recorded at least ten times. This rearrangement joins TRBV20-1 to TRBJ2-5, with 7 bases fitting TRBD1. CDR1 DFQATT and CDR2 SNEGSKA come from the germline V gene (reference sequence). CDR3 length: 16 amino acids. The V segment lost 1 base and the J segment 7 bases; nucleotides outside the gene matches: 15. Here the CDR3 reads CSARGREPDRAGTQYF. CDR3 bases: TGCAGTGCTAGAGGTCGAGAACCCGACAGGGCTGGGACCCAGTACTTC.

A few counts support this clonotype. The chain couples TRBV24-1 to TRBJ2-5, with 8 bases lining up with TRBD2. The CDR3 spans 14 residues. Germline trimming cut 5 bases from V and 2 bases from J; bases unmatched to any gene: 3. CDR1 is KGHDR, CDR2 SFDVKD, per germline. The CDR3 DNA is TGTGCCACCAGTGTTACTAGCGGACAAGAGACCCAGTACTTC. Amino acid sequence: CATSVTSGQETQYF.

The chain uses TRBV5-1 and TRBJ2-7; maybe TRBD1 (6 bases). The germline gives CDR1 SGHRS, CDR2 YFSETQ. V was shortened by 4 bases and J by 3 bases, with 11 bases between the two germline ends. This CDR3 has 13 amino acids. CDR3 residues: CASSLDSFYEQYF. The CDR3 coding sequence is TGCGCCAGCAGCCTGGACAGCTTCTACGAGCAGTACTTC.

This clonotype was counted between two and nine times. This chain links TRBV27 with TRBJ2-7, with 11 bases that match TRBD2. The trim removed 7 bases at V and 6 bases at J, leaving 8 bases unmatched. CDR1 MNHEY and CDR2 SMNVEV come from the germline V gene (reference sequence). The CDR3 extends over 14 amino acids. Here the CDR3 reads CASKRLAGGSEQYF. The CDR3 DNA sequence: TGTGCCAGCAAAAGGCTAGCGGGAGGTTCCGAGCAGTACTTC.

This clonotype was picked up a small number of times. The chain has TRBV24-1 and TRBJ2-3; D is ambiguous. CDR1 and CDR2 from the germline V gene are KGHDR and SFDVKD. This CDR3 is built from 14 residues. Trimming cost V 2 bases and J 2 bases, with 7 bases left between them. CDR3 sequence: CATSDSAYTDTQYF. In DNA, the CDR3 is TGTGCCACCAGTGATTCAGCCTACACAGATACGCAGTATTTT.

This clonotype has a handful of counts. The DNA of the CDR3 is TGCAGCGTTGGTTCGGGTAGCTCCTACGAGCAGTACTTC. Translation: CSVGSGSSYEQYF. The chain couples TRBV29-1 to TRBJ2-7; the D is unclear. This CDR3 is built from 13 residues. Germline-derived CDR1 and CDR2 are SQVTM and ANQGSEA. The V end was cut by 4 bases, the J end by 0 bases, with 10 bases between.

The genes are TRBV6-1 and TRBJ2-2; 8 bases align to TRBD1. The CDR3 covers 15 residues. J lost 5 bases, V lost 1 base, and 3 bases had no gene match. The germline V gene has CDR1 MNHNS and CDR2 SASEGT. This CDR3 is CASSEETGVTGELFF. In DNA form, the CDR3 reads TGTGCCAGCAGTGAAGAGACAGGGGTGACCGGGGAGCTGTTTTTT.

The V and J genes are TRBV5-5 and TRBJ2-3; TRBD1 aligns across 8 bases. The CDR3 is 19 amino acids. Germline V gene lookup returns CDR1 SGHKS and CDR2 YYEKEE (reference sequence). Germline trimming cut 2 bases from V and 4 bases from J; bases unmatched to any gene: 18. CDR3 region: CASSLAAAWGQARPDTQYF. The CDR3 nucleotides read TGTGCCAGCAGCTTAGCCGCGGCGTGGGGACAGGCACGTCCAGATACGCAGTATTTT. The entire variable domain, with the rest obtained from reference TRBV5-5 and TRBJ2-3, is as follows: DAGVTQSPTHLIKTRGQQVTLRCSPISGHKSVSWYQQVLGQGPQFIFQYYEKEERGRGNFPDRFSARQFPNYSSELNVNALLLGDSALYLCASSLAAAWGQARPDTQYFGPGTRLTVL.

This clonotype was seen at least ten times. This chain joins TRBV11-2 and TRBJ2-3; 7 bases fit TRBD2. The length of the CDR3 is 15 residues. Germline V gene lookup returns CDR1 SGHAT and CDR2 FQNNGV. V shed 3 bases, J shed 0 bases, and the junction held 3 bases outside the gene matches. CDR3 nucleotide sequence: TGTGCCAGCAGCTTGGAGACTAGCAGCACAGATACGCAGTATTTT. It is translated as CASSLETSSTDTQYF.

This chain uses TRBV11-2 with TRBJ2-1, with D possibly being TRBD2 (7 bases). The germline V gene has CDR1 SGHAT and CDR2 FQNNGV. CDR3 length: 17 amino acids. V lost 5 bases and J lost 3, with 20 bases in between. The CDR3 DNA is TGTGCCAGCAGCAGGAGAGGGGGGGGTCTATTCTACAATGAGCAGTTCTTC. It is translated as CASSRRGGGLFYNEQFF.

This clonotype was counted many times. The chain employs TRBV2 and TRBJ2-5; 7 positions agree with TRBD2. Germline values: CDR1 SNHLY, CDR2 FYNNEI. This CDR3 is built from 13 residues. The V segment lost 5 bases and the J segment 9 bases; nucleotides outside the gene matches: 9. CDR3 in DNA: TGTGCCAGCAGTCCGGGGGGTAGTGGGGCCCAGTACTTC. Translating gives CASSPGGSGAQYF.

This clonotype was seen more than once but under ten times. The V call is TRBV12-3 or TRBV12-4, the J call TRBJ1-3; D gene ambiguous. This CDR3 region has 14 residues. V gave up 2 bases and J gave up 3 bases, with 8 bases separating them. Here the CDR3 DNA reads TGTGCCAGCAGTTTAAGTCAGAGTGGAAACACCATATATTTT. Translated: CASSLSQSGNTIYF.

The chain couples TRBV19 to TRBJ2-5, with D possibly matching TRBD1 (5 bases). Trimming stripped 6 bases from V and 4 bases from J, with 15 bases between. The CDR3 spans 14 residues. Germline V CDR1 and CDR2: LNHDA, SQIVND (reference sequence). The CDR3 is CASSQLDRGETQYF. The CDR3 DNA follows: TGTGCCAGTAGCCAATTAGACAGAGGAGAGACCCAGTACTTC.

Many counts were recorded for this clonotype. The rearrangement joins TRBV24-1 to TRBJ2-3, with D perhaps being TRBD1 or TRBD2 (6 bases each). This CDR3 has 13 residues. V gave up 6 bases and J gave up 7 bases, with 13 bases separating them. Germline assignment: CDR1 KGHDR and CDR2 SFDVKD. The CDR3 nucleotides read TGTGCCACCAGTAGGGGGGTTGGATATACGCAGTATTTT. This encodes CATSRGVGYTQYF.

The table lists this clonotype with a few counts. This rearrangement joins TRBV5-1 to TRBJ2-3; D call uncertain. Trimming took 5 bases from V and 4 from J, leaving 14 bases between them. Per germline, CDR1 SGHRS and CDR2 YFSETQ. This CDR3 is built from 14 residues. The CDR3 DNA sequence: TGCGCCAGCAGGCGACGGGTTTCCGCAGATACGCAGTATTTT. Translating gives CASRRRVSADTQYF.

The V and J genes are TRBV24-1 and TRBJ2-3, with TRBD1 matching 10 bases. V trimming: 9 bases; J trimming: 2 bases; junction bases outside the gene matches: 10. The CDR3 contains 16 residues. Germline V gene sequence: CDR1 KGHDR, CDR2 SFDVKD. CDR3 residues: CATARRGQGTTDTQYF. The DNA for the CDR3 is TGTGCCACCGCGCGAAGGGGACAGGGGACCACAGATACGCAGTATTTT.

This clonotype was seen a handful of times. This chain joins TRBV5-1 and TRBJ1-1; D remains ambiguous. V shed 6 bases and J shed 4 bases, with 10 bases lying between them. This CDR3 contains 12 residues. Germline loops: CDR1 SGHRS, CDR2 YFSETQ. The chain's CDR3 is CASKYEGTEAFF. The CDR3 coding sequence is TGCGCCAGCAAATATGAGGGCACTGAAGCTTTCTTT.

Only a few counts were recorded for this clonotype. This rearrangement joins TRBV20-1 to TRBJ2-1; D remains unclear. CDR3 length: 13 amino acids. The V gene lost 5 bases and the J gene lost 9 bases, with 17 bases spanning the gap. Germline CDR1 DFQATT, CDR2 SNEGSKA (reference sequence). The CDR3 DNA follows: TGCAGTGCTTCCCCTCGAGTTTCCGGTGAGCAGTTCTTC. As protein: CSASPRVSGEQFF.

This clonotype showed up many times. The chain carries TRBV25-1 and TRBJ2-1; D might be TRBD1 (6 bases). The V gene's germline CDR1 is MGHDK and CDR2 SYGVNS. The V end lost 8 bases, the J end lost 6 bases, and 8 bases lay between the germline ends. This CDR3 has 11 amino acids. CDR3 region: CASQDSNEQFF. CDR3 sequence (DNA): TGTGCCAGCCAGGACAGCAATGAGCAGTTCTTC.